Below, 3 T cell receptor beta chains from the same sample are listed, as sequenced in a study of blood T cells in healthy people across ages. Together with a sample-barcoded 5' primer, a J-beta primer mix was included in a second PCR lasting about 6 to 11 cycles. Using its own MiXCR run on the 5' RACE reads, TCRdb lists one record per CDR3 protein. The sample records hundreds of thousands of distinct CDR3 sequences, over 45% being singletons. The source material was blood. These receptors came from a man aged 30 to 45 in good health.

The chain has TRBV6-6 and TRBJ2-7; D gene uncertain. Between the trimmed V and J ends, which lost 0 bases and 6 bases, there was a span of 15 bases. The CDR3 has 15 residues. Germline V CDR1 and CDR2: MNHNY, SVGAGI (reference sequence). The CDR3 here is CASSYSDGTHGEQYF. CDR3 bases: TGTGCCAGCAGTTACTCTGACGGAACCCATGGCGAGCAGTACTTC.

The chain links TRBV20-1 to TRBJ2-5, with D perhaps TRBD2 (6 bases). The CDR3 runs 13 residues. The ends were cut back, 6 bases at V and 4 bases at J, with 15 bases in the middle. Germline V gene data show CDR1 as DFQATT and CDR2 as SNEGSKA (reference sequence). The CDR3 DNA sequence: TGCAGTGCGGCGGGACTGTCCGGAGAGACCCAGTACTTC. Its protein is CSAAGLSGETQYF.

V gene TRBV20-1 combines with J gene TRBJ1-2, with D hard to call. The V end lost 2 bases, the J end lost 1 base, and 17 bases lay between the germline ends. This CDR3 comprises 16 residues. From germline, CDR1 is DFQATT and CDR2 SNEGSKA (reference sequence). CDR3 coding DNA: TGCAGTGCTAGAAGGCCGGGCAGGACGCTTAACTATGGCTACACCTTC. It is translated as CSARRPGRTLNYGYTF.